This TCR beta chain emerged from a study of somatic mutations in cytotoxic T cells in rheumatoid arthritis. Original methodology: When patient CD8+ clones larger than 1% were compared with published virus-specific TCRB sequences, few matched. The protocol was immunoSEQ multiplex PCR, while the TCRdb copy is restricted to in-frame clones and leaves out a portion. V, J and clone size reflect that table, while D and trimming were determined from the DNA. This sample has more than 15,000 clones; over 75% occur once, and the top ten carry roughly 10%. The CDR3 sequence is 16 residues long. The junction had 6 bases not matched to a gene; V was cut back by 4 bases and J by 4 bases. CDR1 and CDR2 from the germline V gene are MNHEY and SMNVEV (reference sequence).

V is TRBV27 and J is TRBJ2-2; 10 bases map to TRBD2. The receptor's source is an adult with rheumatoid arthritis. Sequencing was carried out using CD8+ T cells sorted from blood. DNA for the CDR3: TGTGCCAGCAGTTCTGGTCTAGCGGGAGTCACCGGGGAGCTGTTTTTT. Translated: CASSSGLAGVTGELFF.